This T cell receptor beta chain was documented in a study of blood T cell repertoires in COVID-19. Across the study: PBMCs, B-cell-depleted T cells, or T cells provided the cDNA or gDNA that made up the material.

Sequencing was performed with immunoSEQ multiplex PCR; in TCRdb, only in-frame clones are kept and a portion is missing. The sample carries 60,000 to 90,000 clones, around 67% recorded once. This CDR3 region has 13 residues. Germline loops: CDR1 SGDLS, CDR2 YYNGEE. With 0 bases removed from V and 2 bases from J, the gap between germline ends came to 6 bases. The J gene is TRBJ2-7, the V gene TRBV9; D ambiguous. Sequences were obtained from peripheral blood. The clonotype originates from a human donor with acute or convalescent COVID-19. The donor label of this sample is uncertain. The CDR3 region is CASSVDSPYEQYF. CDR3 nucleotide sequence: TGTGCCAGCAGCGTAGACTCTCCCTACGAGCAGTACTTC.